This T cell receptor beta chain derives from a study of identifying expanded T cells in peripheral blood. Profiled with immunoSEQ multiplex PCR; TCRdb holds only in-frame clones, not every one. The data contain 100,000 to 150,000 clones, around nine tenths of them seen just once; the ten biggest clones take up 7.5% to 9%. The sample consisted of blood. This receptor was obtained from a person aged 18-69 years in good health.

The CDR3 loop reads CASSLDTSGNTIYF. The DNA of the CDR3 is TGCGCCAGCAGCTTGGACACCTCTGGAAACACCATATATTTT. The chain has TRBV5-1 and TRBJ1-3; D is ambiguous. The CDR3 spans 14 residues. CDR1 and CDR2 (germline): SGHRS, YFSETQ. The V gene lost 0 bases and the J gene lost 0 bases, with 4 bases spanning the gap.